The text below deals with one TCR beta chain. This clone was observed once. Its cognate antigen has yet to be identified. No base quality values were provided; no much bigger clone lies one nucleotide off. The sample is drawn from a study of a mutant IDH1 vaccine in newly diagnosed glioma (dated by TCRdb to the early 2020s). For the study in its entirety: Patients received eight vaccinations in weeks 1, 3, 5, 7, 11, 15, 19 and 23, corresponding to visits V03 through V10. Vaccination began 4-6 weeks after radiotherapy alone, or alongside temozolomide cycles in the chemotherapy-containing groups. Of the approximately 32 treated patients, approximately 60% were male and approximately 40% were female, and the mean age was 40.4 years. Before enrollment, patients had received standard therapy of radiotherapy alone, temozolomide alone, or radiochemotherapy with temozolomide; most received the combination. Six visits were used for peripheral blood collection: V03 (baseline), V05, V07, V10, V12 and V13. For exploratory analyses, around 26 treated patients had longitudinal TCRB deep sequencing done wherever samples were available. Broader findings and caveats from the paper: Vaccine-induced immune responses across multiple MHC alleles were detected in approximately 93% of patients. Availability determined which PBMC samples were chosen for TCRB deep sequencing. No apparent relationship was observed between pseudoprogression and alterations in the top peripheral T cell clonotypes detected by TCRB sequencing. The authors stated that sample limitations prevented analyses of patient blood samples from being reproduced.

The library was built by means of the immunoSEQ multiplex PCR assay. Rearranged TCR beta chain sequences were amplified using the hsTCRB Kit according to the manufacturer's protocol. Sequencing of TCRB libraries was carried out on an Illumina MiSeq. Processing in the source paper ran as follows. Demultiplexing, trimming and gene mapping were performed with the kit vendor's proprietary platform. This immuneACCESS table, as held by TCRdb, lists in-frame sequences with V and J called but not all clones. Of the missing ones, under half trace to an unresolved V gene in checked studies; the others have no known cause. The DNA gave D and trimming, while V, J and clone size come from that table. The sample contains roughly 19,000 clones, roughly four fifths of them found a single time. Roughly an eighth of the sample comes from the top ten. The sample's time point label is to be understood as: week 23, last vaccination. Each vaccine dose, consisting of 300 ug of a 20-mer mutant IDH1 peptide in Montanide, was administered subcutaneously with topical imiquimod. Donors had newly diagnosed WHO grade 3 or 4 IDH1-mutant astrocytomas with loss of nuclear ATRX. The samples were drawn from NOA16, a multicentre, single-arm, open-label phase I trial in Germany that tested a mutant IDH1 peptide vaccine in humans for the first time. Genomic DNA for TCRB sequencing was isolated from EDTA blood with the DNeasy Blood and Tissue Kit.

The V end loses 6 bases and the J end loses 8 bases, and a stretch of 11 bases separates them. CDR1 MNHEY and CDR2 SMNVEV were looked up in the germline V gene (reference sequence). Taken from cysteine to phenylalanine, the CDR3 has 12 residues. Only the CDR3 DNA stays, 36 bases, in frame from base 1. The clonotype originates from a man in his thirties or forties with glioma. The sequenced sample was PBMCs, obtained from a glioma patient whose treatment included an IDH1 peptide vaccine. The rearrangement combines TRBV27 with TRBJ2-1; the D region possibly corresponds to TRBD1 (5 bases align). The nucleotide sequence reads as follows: TGTGCCAGCAGGGTAAGGGGCCATGAGCAGTTCTTC. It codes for CASRVRGHEQFF.